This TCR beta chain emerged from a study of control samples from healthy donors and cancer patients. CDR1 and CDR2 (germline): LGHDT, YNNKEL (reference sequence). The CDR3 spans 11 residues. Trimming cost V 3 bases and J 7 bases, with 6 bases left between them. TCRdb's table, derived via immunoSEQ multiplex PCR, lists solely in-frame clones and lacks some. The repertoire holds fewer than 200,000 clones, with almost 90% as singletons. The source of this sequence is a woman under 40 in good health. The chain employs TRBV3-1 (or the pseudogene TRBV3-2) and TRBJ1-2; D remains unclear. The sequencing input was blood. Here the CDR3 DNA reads TGTGCCAGCAGCCAGAGCGCTGGCTACACCTTC. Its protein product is CASSQSAGYTF.